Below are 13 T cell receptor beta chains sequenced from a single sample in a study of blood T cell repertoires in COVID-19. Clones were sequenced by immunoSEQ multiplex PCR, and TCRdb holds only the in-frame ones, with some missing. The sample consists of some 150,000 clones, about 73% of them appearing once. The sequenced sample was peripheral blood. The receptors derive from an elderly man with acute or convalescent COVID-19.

The chain's CDR3 is CASSSVSGGLAVYQETQYF. The CDR3, as DNA: TGTGCCAGCAGTTCGGTCTCCGGCGGACTAGCGGTGTACCAAGAGACCCAGTACTTC. The V call is TRBV27, the J call TRBJ2-5; 10 bases align to TRBD2. This CDR3 is built from 19 residues. Germline V gene data show CDR1 as MNHEY and CDR2 as SMNVEV (reference sequence). After removal of 4 bases from V and 0 bases from J, the junction contained 14 bases not matched to a gene.

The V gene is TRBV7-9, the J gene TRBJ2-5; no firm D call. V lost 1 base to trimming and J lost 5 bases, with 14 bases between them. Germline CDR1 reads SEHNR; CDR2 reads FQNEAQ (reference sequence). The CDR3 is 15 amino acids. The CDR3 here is CASSLGGFDGETQYF. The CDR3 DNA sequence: TGTGCCAGCAGCTTAGGAGGCTTCGATGGGGAGACCCAGTACTTC.

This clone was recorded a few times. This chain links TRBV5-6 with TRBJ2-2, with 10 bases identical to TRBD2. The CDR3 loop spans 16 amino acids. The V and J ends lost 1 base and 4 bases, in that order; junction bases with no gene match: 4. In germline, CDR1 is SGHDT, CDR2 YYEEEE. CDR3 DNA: TGTGCCAGCAGCTTGTTAGCGGGGGGTCGCACCGGGGAGCTGTTTTTT. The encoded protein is CASSLLAGGRTGELFF.

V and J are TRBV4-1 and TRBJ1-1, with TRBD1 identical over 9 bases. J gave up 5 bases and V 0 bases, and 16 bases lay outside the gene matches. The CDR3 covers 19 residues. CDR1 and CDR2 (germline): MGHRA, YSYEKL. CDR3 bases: TGCGCCAGCAGCCAAGAAGGGGACAGGGCAGATAGGACGGAAACTGAAGCTTTCTTT. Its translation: CASSQEGDRADRTETEAFF.

The CDR3 protein is CASSYGQGAYTEAFF. CDR3 sequence (DNA): TGTGCCAGCAGTTACGGACAGGGGGCTTACACTGAAGCTTTCTTT. This chain joins TRBV5-4 and TRBJ1-1; TRBD1 matches at 11 bases. The CDR3 sequence is 15 residues long. CDR1 SGHNT and CDR2 YYREEE come from the germline V gene (reference sequence). The trim removed 5 bases at V and 3 bases at J, leaving 6 bases unmatched.

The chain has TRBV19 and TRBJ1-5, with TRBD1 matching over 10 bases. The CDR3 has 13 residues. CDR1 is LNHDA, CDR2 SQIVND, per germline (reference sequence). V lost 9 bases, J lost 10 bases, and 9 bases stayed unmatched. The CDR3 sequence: CASLGQGRRPQHF. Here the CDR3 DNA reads TGTGCCAGCTTGGGACAGGGGAGACGCCCCCAGCATTTT.

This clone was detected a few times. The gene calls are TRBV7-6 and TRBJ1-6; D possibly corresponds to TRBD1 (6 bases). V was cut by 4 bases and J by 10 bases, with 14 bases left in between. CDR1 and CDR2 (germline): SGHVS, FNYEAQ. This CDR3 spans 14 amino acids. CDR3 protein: CASSSEGEGSPLHF. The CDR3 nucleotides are TGTGCCAGCAGCTCCGAGGGGGAAGGGTCACCCCTCCACTTT.

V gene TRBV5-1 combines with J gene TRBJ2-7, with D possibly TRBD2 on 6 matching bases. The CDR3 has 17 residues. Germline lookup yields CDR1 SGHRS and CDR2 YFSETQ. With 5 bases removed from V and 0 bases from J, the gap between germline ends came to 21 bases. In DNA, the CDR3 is TGCGCCAGCAGTTACTATTCAGGAGGGCAAGCCTCCTACGAGCAGTACTTC. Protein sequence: CASSYYSGGQASYEQYF.

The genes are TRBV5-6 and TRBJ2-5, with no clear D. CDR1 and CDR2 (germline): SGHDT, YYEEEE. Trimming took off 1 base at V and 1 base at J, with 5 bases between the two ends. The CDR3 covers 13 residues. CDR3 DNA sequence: TGTGCCAGCAGCTTGACATCCCAAGAGACCCAGTACTTC. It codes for CASSLTSQETQYF.

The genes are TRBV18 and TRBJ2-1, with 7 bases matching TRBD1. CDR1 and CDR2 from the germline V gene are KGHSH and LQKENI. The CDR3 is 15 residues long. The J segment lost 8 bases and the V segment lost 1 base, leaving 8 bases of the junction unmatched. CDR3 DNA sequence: TGTGCCAGCTCACCACGAGGGGGCCCCAGCGATGAGCAGTTCTTC. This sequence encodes CASSPRGGPSDEQFF.

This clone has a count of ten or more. The CDR3 is CASSEAVQETQYF. The CDR3 nucleotides read TGTGCCAGCAGCGAGGCGGTCCAAGAGACCCAGTACTTC. The chain joins TRBV7-9 to TRBJ2-5; no reliable D call. The V gene lost 5 bases and the J gene lost 1 base, with 8 bases spanning the gap. Germline V gives CDR1 SEHNR, CDR2 FQNEAQ (reference sequence). The CDR3 contains 13 residues.

In nucleotides, the CDR3 is TGTGCCAGCAGGGGGGGGCACGGTTCACCCCTCCACTTT. It yields the protein CASRGGHGSPLHF. The rearrangement joins TRBV12-3 or TRBV12-4 to TRBJ1-6; D is perhaps TRBD1 (6 bases). The CDR3 totals 13 residues. V was trimmed by 6 bases and J by 9 bases, leaving 12 bases between them.

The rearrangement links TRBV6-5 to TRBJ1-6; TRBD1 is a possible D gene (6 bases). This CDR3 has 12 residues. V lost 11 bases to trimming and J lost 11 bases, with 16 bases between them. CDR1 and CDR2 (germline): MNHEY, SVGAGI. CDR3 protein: CAGGQRPTPLHF. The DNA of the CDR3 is TGTGCCGGAGGACAGCGCCCGACACCCCTCCACTTT.